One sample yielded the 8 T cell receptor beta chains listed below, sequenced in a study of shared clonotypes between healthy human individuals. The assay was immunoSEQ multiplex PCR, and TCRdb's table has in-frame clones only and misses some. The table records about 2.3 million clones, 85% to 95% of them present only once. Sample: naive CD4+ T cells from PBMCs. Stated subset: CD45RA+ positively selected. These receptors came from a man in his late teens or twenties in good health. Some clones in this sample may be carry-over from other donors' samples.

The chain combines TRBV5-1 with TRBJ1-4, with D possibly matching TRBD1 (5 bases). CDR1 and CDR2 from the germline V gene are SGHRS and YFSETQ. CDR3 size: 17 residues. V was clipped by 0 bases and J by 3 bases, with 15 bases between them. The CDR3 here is CASSLGLQGVSNEKLFF. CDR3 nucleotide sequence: TGCGCCAGCAGCTTGGGACTCCAGGGAGTGTCTAATGAAAAACTGTTTTTT.

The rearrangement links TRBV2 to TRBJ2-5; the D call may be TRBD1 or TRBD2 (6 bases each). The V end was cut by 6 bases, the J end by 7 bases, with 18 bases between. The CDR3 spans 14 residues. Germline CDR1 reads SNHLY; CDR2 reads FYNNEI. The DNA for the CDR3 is TGTGCCAGCAGGATTGATGGGGGGCGGAGGACCCAGTACTTC. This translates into CASRIDGGRRTQYF.

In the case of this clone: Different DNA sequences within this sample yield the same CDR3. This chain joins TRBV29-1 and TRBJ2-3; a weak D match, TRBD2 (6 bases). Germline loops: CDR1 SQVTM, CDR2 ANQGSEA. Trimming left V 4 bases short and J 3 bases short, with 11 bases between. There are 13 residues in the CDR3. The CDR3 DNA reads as TGCAGCGTTGCCGGGACTGTGACAGATACGCAGTATTTT. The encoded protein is CSVAGTVTDTQYF.

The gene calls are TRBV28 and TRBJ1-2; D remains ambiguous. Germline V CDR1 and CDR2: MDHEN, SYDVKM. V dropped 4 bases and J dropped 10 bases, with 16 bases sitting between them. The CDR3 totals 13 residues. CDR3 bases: TGTGCCAGCAGTTCCGCCACACCCCCGTCCTACACCTTC. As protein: CASSSATPPSYTF.

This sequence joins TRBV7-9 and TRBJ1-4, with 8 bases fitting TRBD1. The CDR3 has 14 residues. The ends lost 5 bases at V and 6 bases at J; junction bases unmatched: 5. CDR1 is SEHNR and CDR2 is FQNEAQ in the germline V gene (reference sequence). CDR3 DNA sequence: TGTGCCAGCAGCCCGACAGGGGAGGATGAAAAACTGTTTTTT. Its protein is CASSPTGEDEKLFF.

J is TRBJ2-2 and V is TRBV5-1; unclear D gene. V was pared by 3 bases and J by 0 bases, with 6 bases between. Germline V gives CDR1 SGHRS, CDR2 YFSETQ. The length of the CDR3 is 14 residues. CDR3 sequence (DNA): TGCGCCAGCAGCTCAGCCCCGAACACCGGGGAGCTGTTTTTT. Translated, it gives CASSSAPNTGELFF. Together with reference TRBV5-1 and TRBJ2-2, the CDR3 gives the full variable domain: KAGVTQTPRYLIKTRGQQVTLSCSPISGHRSVSWYQQTPGQGLQFLFEYFSETQRNKGNFPGRFSGRQFSNSRSEMNVSTLELGDSALYLCASSSAPNTGELFFGEGSRLTVL.

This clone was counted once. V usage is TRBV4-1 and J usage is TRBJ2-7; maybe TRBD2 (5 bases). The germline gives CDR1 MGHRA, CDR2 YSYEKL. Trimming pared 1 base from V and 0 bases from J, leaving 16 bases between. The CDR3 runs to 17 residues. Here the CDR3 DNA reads TGCGCCAGCAGCCAAGTGTTAACGAGGGAACTCTCCTACGAGCAGTACTTC. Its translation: CASSQVLTRELSYEQYF.

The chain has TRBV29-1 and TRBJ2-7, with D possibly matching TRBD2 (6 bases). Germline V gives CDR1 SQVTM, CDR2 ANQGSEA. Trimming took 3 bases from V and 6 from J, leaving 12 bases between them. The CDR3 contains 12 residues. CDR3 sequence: CSVETRAREQYF. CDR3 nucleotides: TGCAGCGTTGAGACTAGAGCCCGCGAGCAGTACTTC.